This T cell receptor (beta chain) was profiled in a study of blood T cell repertoires in COVID-19. Across the whole study: Material from acute and convalescent COVID-19 was sourced from the United States, Italy and Spain.

This CDR3 comprises 14 residues. The germline gives CDR1 SGDLS, CDR2 YYNGEE. V dropped 3 bases and J dropped 9; count of bases not matched to a gene: 2. Across 24 US areas, participants ranged in age from about 18 to 100 years. Cohort 3 donors were reported recovered after two negative PCRs, clearance, or symptom resolution. Generated by immunoSEQ multiplex PCR, the TCRdb table keeps only in-frame clones and is missing some. The sample consists of roughly 400,000 clones, approximately 90% of them appearing once. Sequences were obtained from PBMCs or T cells enriched from blood (not recorded which). The chain recombines TRBV9 with TRBJ1-6, with TRBD1 matching 11 bases. The sequence was collected from a woman in her fifties or sixties who had recovered from COVID-19. The CDR3 sequence is CASSAGTGGSPLHF. The CDR3 DNA sequence: TGTGCCAGCAGCGCAGGGACAGGGGGTTCACCCCTCCACTTT.